Presented here are 29 T cell receptor beta chains from one specimen sequenced in a study of T cells after yellow fever vaccination (dated by TCRdb to the late 2010s). Library preparation used 5' RACE. Sequenced using an Illumina HiSeq 2500. TCRdb reran the public reads through fastp at Q25 and MiXCR, keeping productive beta chains. Rows with a matching CDR3 protein are joined into one entry that keeps the most common DNA and genes. Here the sample has 500,000 to 650,000 distinct CDR3 sequences; about a sixth occur a single time. The top ten clonotypes cover 15% to 20% of the sample. The sample's treatment or condition, from its label and the paper: live attenuated yellow fever vaccine strain. The input for sequencing was PBMCs, taken about 5 days after the first yellow fever vaccination. The source of these receptors is a man aged 18 to 30 who received the YFV17D yellow fever vaccine.

This rearrangement joins TRBV25-1 to TRBJ2-5; D is unclear. Trimming cost V 1 base and J 0 bases, with 12 bases left between them. Germline CDR1 is MGHDK and CDR2 is SYGVNS. CDR3 size: 16 residues. The CDR3 loop reads CASSESWKNYQETQYF. CDR3 DNA: TGTGCCAGCAGTGAATCTTGGAAGAACTACCAAGAGACCCAGTACTTC.

The chain uses TRBV25-1 and TRBJ2-1, with 8 bases fitting TRBD2. CDR1 is MGHDK, CDR2 SYGVNS, per germline. The CDR3 consists of 16 residues. V trimming: 5 bases; J trimming: 5 bases; junction bases outside the gene matches: 11. CDR3 sequence: CASSLTAGGANNEQFF. As DNA, the CDR3 is TGTGCCAGCAGTCTCACGGCGGGGGGCGCGAACAATGAGCAGTTCTTC.

J is TRBJ1-2 and V is TRBV7-9; unclear D gene. This CDR3 is built from 12 residues. The V end lost 2 bases, the J end lost 6 bases, and 7 bases lay between the germline ends. Germline V gives CDR1 SEHNR, CDR2 FQNEAQ (reference sequence). CDR3 sequence reads: CASSLIDDGYTF. CDR3 nucleotides: TGTGCCAGCAGCTTAATCGATGATGGCTACACCTTC.

The chain joins TRBV7-9 to TRBJ1-1, with D uncertain. The CDR3 runs 12 residues. In germline, CDR1 is SEHNR, CDR2 FQNEAQ (reference sequence). V lost 2 bases to trimming and J lost 11 bases, with 12 bases between them. CDR3 amino acids: CASSLIVDTAFF. CDR3 nucleotide sequence: TGTGCCAGCAGCTTAATAGTGGATACGGCTTTCTTT.

The CDR3 protein is CASSQETGGWYEQYV. The CDR3 nucleotides are TGCGCCAGCAGCCAAGAAACAGGCGGTTGGTACGAGCAGTACGTC. The V call is TRBV4-1, the J call TRBJ2-7; a possible D gene is TRBD1 (5 bases). V dropped 0 bases and J dropped 4 bases, with 13 bases sitting between them. The germline CDR1 and CDR2 sequences are MGHRA and YSYEKL. The CDR3 has 15 residues.

Ten or more counts support this clonotype. V is TRBV7-2 and J is TRBJ1-6; no reliable D call. V lost 2 bases and J 6 bases, leaving 14 bases between the germline ends. The CDR3 loop spans 16 amino acids. Germline-derived CDR1 and CDR2 are SGHTA and FQGNSA. The CDR3 nucleotides read TGTGCCAGCAGCTTAAACGGAATTTCCGCTAATTCACCCCTCCACTTT. It codes for CASSLNGISANSPLHF.

The table lists this clonotype with a few counts. The chain combines TRBV3-1 with TRBJ1-2, with unresolved D. With 0 bases removed from V and 2 bases from J, the gap between germline ends came to 10 bases. Germline V gives CDR1 LGHDT, CDR2 YNNKEL (reference sequence). The CDR3 is 15 residues long. The CDR3 DNA follows: TGTGCCAGCAGCCAAGACGCACACCGAAACTATGGCTACACCTTC. Amino acid sequence: CASSQDAHRNYGYTF.

This clonotype was detected many times. The chain combines TRBV5-1 with TRBJ2-2; 8 bases are a match to TRBD2. Germline assignment: CDR1 SGHRS and CDR2 YFSETQ. Trimming removed 4 bases from V and 6 bases from J; junction bases left unmatched: 11. This CDR3 comprises 16 residues. In nucleotides, the CDR3 is TGCGCCAGCAGCCCAGCGGGGGCCGGCGTAGCCGGGGAGCTGTTTTTT. It yields the protein CASSPAGAGVAGELFF.

The chain joins TRBV4-3 to TRBJ1-2, with 8 nucleotides matching TRBD1. The CDR3 length is 16 residues. Germline CDR1 reads LGHNA; CDR2 reads YSLEER. With 0 bases clipped from V and 4 bases from J, the junction kept 7 bases outside the gene matches. The CDR3 reads CASSQDSQGAAYGYTF. In DNA form, the CDR3 reads TGCGCCAGCAGCCAAGATTCCCAGGGGGCGGCCTATGGCTACACCTTC.

This clonotype was observed a handful of times. The chain is built from TRBV6-5 and TRBJ1-1; D not certain. V was pared by 2 bases and J by 4 bases, with 11 bases between. Germline CDR1 MNHEY, CDR2 SVGAGI. This CDR3 comprises 14 residues. DNA of the CDR3: TGTGCCAGCAGTTACCCGCGGGAAATCACTGAAGCTTTCTTT. Translated, it gives CASSYPREITEAFF.

This clonotype was seen more than once but under ten times. The V gene is TRBV4-1, the J gene TRBJ2-1; D uncertain. The CDR3 has 14 amino acids. The V end lost 0 bases, the J end lost 10 bases, and 13 bases lay between the germline ends. Germline CDR1 reads MGHRA; CDR2 reads YSYEKL. CDR3 region: CASSQERRGPEQFF. The CDR3 bases are TGCGCCAGCAGCCAAGAACGACGAGGCCCCGAGCAGTTCTTC.

The chain carries TRBV6-1 and TRBJ2-2; possibly TRBD2 for D (6 bases). The germline V and J ends were trimmed by 7 bases and 5 bases, with 8 bases remaining between them. This CDR3 has 12 residues. Germline V gene sequence: CDR1 MNHNS, CDR2 SASEGT. The CDR3 spells CASIRGTGELFF. CDR3 DNA sequence: TGTGCCAGCATTCGGGGGACCGGGGAGCTGTTTTTT.

This rearrangement joins TRBV29-1 to TRBJ2-1; 7 nucleotides agree with TRBD1. The J segment lost 6 bases and the V segment lost 6 bases, leaving 5 bases of the junction unmatched. The CDR3 has 12 amino acids. CDR1 is SQVTM and CDR2 is ANQGSEA in the germline V gene. For the CDR3, the DNA is TGCAGCGTGGATGACAGGGTCAATGAGCAGTTCTTC. Translated, it gives CSVDDRVNEQFF.

The rearrangement links TRBV7-2 to TRBJ1-1; TRBD1 is a possible D gene (6 bases). V was pared by 5 bases and J by 4 bases, with 14 bases between. The CDR3 runs to 14 residues. Germline CDR1 is SGHTA and CDR2 is FQGNSA. CDR3 loop: CASSQEGVGTEAFF. The CDR3 DNA sequence: TGTGCCAGCAGCCAGGAGGGGGTTGGCACTGAAGCTTTCTTT.

The chain is built from TRBV5-6 and TRBJ2-7; a weak D match, TRBD2 (5 bases). V gave up 4 bases and J gave up 3 bases, with 11 bases separating them. This CDR3 has 13 residues. Germline V gene sequence: CDR1 SGHDT, CDR2 YYEEEE. This chain's CDR3 is CASSRGLFYEQYF. CDR3 DNA: TGTGCCAGCAGCCGCGGACTCTTCTACGAGCAGTACTTC.

V usage is TRBV7-2 and J usage is TRBJ2-7; D not certain. Deletions cut 3 bases from V and 0 bases from J, with 9 bases between. This CDR3 region has 14 residues. Germline-derived CDR1 and CDR2 are SGHTA and FQGNSA. CDR3 sequence: CASSLGSDSYEQYF. The CDR3 DNA follows: TGTGCCAGCAGCTTGGGCTCGGACTCCTACGAGCAGTACTTC.

V is TRBV28 and J is TRBJ1-5, with 9 bases that match TRBD1. CDR3 length: 16 residues. The V segment lost 6 bases and the J segment 6 bases; nucleotides outside the gene matches: 12. CDR1 and CDR2 (germline): MDHEN, SYDVKM. This CDR3 is CASSSLRTGVVQPQHF. For the CDR3, the DNA is TGTGCCAGCAGCTCCCTTCGGACAGGGGTTGTTCAGCCCCAGCATTTT.

The chain recombines TRBV12-3 or TRBV12-4 with TRBJ2-1; the D is unclear. CDR3 length: 17 residues. V lost 0 bases, J lost 1 base, and 13 bases lay in between. CDR3 DNA: TGTGCCAGCAGTTTAGCCTCGGGCAAGTGGTCCTACAATGAGCAGTTCTTC. Its translation is CASSLASGKWSYNEQFF.

The rearrangement links TRBV29-1 to TRBJ2-7; maybe TRBD2 (7 bases). CDR3 length: 11 amino acids. From germline, CDR1 is SQVTM and CDR2 ANQGSEA. V lost 7 bases and J lost 6, with 13 bases in between. The chain's CDR3 is CSGGRESEQYF. Written as DNA, the CDR3 is TGCAGCGGGGGGCGGGAGAGCGAGCAGTACTTC.

In this sample, this clonotype turned up once. The rearrangement links TRBV20-1 to TRBJ1-2, with no clear D. V was cut by 4 bases and J by 1 base, with 10 bases left in between. CDR3 length equals 13 residues. The germline CDR1 and CDR2 sequences are DFQATT and SNEGSKA (reference sequence). Here the CDR3 DNA reads TGCAGTGCTATTAAGGACGTTAACTATGGCTACACCTTC. Translating it yields CSAIKDVNYGYTF.

The table lists this clonotype with many counts. This sequence joins TRBV28 and TRBJ2-3; 9 bases align to TRBD2. Germline trimming cut 1 base from V and 4 bases from J; bases unmatched to any gene: 6. CDR1 is MDHEN and CDR2 is SYDVKM in the germline V gene. This CDR3 contains 16 residues. The CDR3 is CASSLFGGGAPDTQYF. CDR3 bases: TGTGCCAGCAGTTTATTTGGCGGGGGGGCCCCAGATACGCAGTATTTT.

This clonotype has a handful of counts. The gene calls are TRBV6-2 or TRBV6-3 and TRBJ1-5, with 7 nucleotides matching TRBD1. Germline V gene sequence: CDR1 MNHEY, CDR2 SVGEGT. The CDR3 consists of 16 residues. The junction had 13 bases not matched to a gene; V was cut back by 6 bases and J by 5 bases. The CDR3 here is CASSPNRDRTHQPQHF. The CDR3 nucleotides read TGTGCCAGCAGCCCAAACCGGGACAGAACTCATCAGCCCCAGCATTTT.

V usage is TRBV6-2 or TRBV6-3 and J usage is TRBJ2-7; unclear D gene. Trimming pared 0 bases from V and 5 bases from J, leaving 11 bases between. Germline V gene data show CDR1 as MNHEY and CDR2 as SVGEGT. The CDR3 loop spans 14 amino acids. The CDR3 protein is CASSYSRSPDEQYF. The CDR3 DNA follows: TGTGCCAGCAGTTACTCGAGGAGCCCGGACGAGCAGTACTTC.

This clonotype was observed a handful of times. The V call is TRBV6-2 or TRBV6-3, the J call TRBJ2-7; D perhaps matches TRBD2 (6 bases). V gave up 6 bases and J gave up 2 bases, with 17 bases separating them. This CDR3 spans 15 amino acids. The germline V gene has CDR1 MNHEY and CDR2 SVGEGT. CDR3 region: CASSYGTPRTYEQYV. In nucleotides, the CDR3 is TGTGCCAGCAGCTACGGGACTCCCCGTACCTACGAGCAGTACGTC.

The chain carries TRBV12-3 or TRBV12-4 and TRBJ1-2; D unclear. This CDR3 spans 13 amino acids. V was shortened by 6 bases and J by 8 bases, with 16 bases between the two germline ends. CDR3 loop: CASSLAGSGGYTF. DNA of the CDR3: TGTGCCAGCAGCCTGGCGGGGTCGGGCGGCTACACCTTC.

This clonotype was seen a handful of times. This chain connects TRBV27 to TRBJ1-2; D is perhaps TRBD1 (5 bases). Germline CDR1 is MNHEY and CDR2 is SMNVEV (reference sequence). CDR3 length: 14 residues. V lost 0 bases and J 8 bases, leaving 13 bases between the germline ends. The DNA of the CDR3 is TGTGCCAGCAGTTTATCGGTGCAGGGATCCGGCTACACCTTC. As protein: CASSLSVQGSGYTF.

The rearrangement joins TRBV11-2 to TRBJ2-5; unclear D gene. The germline V gene encodes CDR1 SGHAT and CDR2 FQNNGV. The CDR3 covers 13 residues. V lost 5 bases, J lost 3 bases, and 10 bases lay in between. In DNA form, the CDR3 reads TGTGCCAGCAGCATCGGACCCAAAGAGACCCAGTACTTC. It is translated as CASSIGPKETQYF.

The gene calls are TRBV20-1 and TRBJ2-5, with unresolved D. CDR1 and CDR2 from the germline V gene are DFQATT and SNEGSKA (reference sequence). This CDR3 comprises 14 residues. Between the trimmed V and J ends, which lost 2 bases and 7 bases, there was a span of 17 bases. Here the CDR3 reads CSARQASQSGTQYF. The CDR3 nucleotides are TGCAGTGCTAGACAGGCCTCCCAAAGTGGGACCCAGTACTTC.

This clonotype appeared a single time. A junction boundary mismatches the germline segment, possibly from a read error. The rearrangement joins TRBV27 to TRBJ2-7, with 8 nucleotides matching TRBD2. Germline lookup yields CDR1 MNHEY and CDR2 SMNVEV (reference sequence). The CDR3 contains 15 residues. The CDR3 region has the DNA TGTGCCTGCAGTCCCCGGGGGGGACGTACGGGCGAGCAGTACTTC. The encoded protein is CACSPRGGRTGEQYF.